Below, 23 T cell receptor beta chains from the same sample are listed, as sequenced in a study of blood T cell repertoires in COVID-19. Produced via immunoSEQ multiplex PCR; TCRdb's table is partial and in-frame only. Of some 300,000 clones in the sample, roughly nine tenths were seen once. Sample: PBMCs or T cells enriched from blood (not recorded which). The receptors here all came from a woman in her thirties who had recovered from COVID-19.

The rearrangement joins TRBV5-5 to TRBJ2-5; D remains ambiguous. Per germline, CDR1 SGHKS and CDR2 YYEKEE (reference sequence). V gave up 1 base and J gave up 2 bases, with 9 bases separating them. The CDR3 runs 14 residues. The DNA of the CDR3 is TGTGCCAGCAGCTTGTATGATAGTCAAGAGACCCAGTACTTC. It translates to CASSLYDSQETQYF. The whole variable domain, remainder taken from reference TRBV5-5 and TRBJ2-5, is DAGVTQSPTHLIKTRGQQVTLRCSPISGHKSVSWYQQVLGQGPQFIFQYYEKEERGRGNFPDRFSARQFPNYSSELNVNALLLGDSALYLCASSLYDSQETQYFGPGTRLLVL.

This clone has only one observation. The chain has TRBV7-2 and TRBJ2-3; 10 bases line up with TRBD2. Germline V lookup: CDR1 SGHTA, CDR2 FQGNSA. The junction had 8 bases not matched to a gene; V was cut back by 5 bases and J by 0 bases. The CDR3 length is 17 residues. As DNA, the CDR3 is TGTGCCAGCAGCCGGACTAGCGGATACGGTAGCACAGATACGCAGTATTTT. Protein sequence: CASSRTSGYGSTDTQYF.

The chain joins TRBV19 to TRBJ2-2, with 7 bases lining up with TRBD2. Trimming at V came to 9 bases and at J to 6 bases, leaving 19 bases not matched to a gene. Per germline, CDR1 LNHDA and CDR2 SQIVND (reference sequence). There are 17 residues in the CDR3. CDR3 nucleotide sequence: TGTGCCAGCAGTCGGGGCCGGGACTACACCCTTGCCGGGGAGCTGTTTTTT. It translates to CASSRGRDYTLAGELFF. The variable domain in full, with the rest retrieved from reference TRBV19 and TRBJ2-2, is DGGITQSPKYLFRKEGQNVTLSCEQNLNHDAMYWYRQDPGQGLRLIYYSQIVNDFQKGDIAEGYSVSREKKESFPLTVTSAQKNPTAFYLCASSRGRDYTLAGELFFGEGSRLTVL.

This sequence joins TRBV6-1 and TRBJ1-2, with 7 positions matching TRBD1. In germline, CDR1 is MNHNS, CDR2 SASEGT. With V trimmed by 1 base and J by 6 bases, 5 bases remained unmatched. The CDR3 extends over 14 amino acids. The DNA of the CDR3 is TGTGCCAGCAGTGAAGGACAGGGTACGGATGGCTACACCTTC. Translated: CASSEGQGTDGYTF.

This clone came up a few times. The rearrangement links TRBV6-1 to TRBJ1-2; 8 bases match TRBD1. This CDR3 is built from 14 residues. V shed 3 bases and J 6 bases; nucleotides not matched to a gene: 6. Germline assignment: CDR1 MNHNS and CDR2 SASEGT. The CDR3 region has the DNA TGTGCCAGCAGTGACAGGGGGCTGGATAATGGCTACACCTTC. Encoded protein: CASSDRGLDNGYTF.

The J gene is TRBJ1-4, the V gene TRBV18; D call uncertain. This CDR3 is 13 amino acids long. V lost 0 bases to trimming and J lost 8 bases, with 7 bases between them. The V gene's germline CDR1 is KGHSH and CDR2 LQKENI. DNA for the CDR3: TGTGCCAGCTCACCACCCAATCAGGAAAAACTGTTTTTT. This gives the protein CASSPPNQEKLFF.

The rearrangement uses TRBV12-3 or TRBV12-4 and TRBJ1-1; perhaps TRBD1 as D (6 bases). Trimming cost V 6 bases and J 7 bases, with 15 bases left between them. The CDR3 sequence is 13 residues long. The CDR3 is CASRDQDRDEAFF. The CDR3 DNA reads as TGTGCCAGCAGAGATCAGGACAGAGATGAAGCTTTCTTT.

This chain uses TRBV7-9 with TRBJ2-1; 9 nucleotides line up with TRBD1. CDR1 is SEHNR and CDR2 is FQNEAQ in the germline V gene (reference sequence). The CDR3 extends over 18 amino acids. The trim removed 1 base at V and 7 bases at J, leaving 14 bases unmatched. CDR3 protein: CASSLVGGQGTPWNEQFF. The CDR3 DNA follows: TGTGCCAGCAGCTTAGTCGGCGGACAGGGGACCCCGTGGAATGAGCAGTTCTTC.

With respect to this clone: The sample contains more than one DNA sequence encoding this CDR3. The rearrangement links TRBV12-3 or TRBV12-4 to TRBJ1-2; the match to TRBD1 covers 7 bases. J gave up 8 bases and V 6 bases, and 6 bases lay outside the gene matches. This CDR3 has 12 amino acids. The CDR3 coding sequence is TGTGCCAGCAGCCCCCTGGACAGGGGCTACACCTTC. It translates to CASSPLDRGYTF.

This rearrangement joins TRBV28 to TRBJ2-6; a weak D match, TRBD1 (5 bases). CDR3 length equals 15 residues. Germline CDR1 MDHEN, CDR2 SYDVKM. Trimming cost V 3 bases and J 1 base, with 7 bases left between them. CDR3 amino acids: CASSFGASGANVLTF. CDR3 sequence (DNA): TGTGCCAGCAGTTTTGGGGCGTCTGGGGCCAACGTCCTGACTTTC.

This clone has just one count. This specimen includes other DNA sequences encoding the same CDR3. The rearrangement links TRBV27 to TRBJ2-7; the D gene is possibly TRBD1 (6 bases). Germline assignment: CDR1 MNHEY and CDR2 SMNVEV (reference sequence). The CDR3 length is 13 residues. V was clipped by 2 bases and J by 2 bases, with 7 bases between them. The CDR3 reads CASSLGQTYEQYF. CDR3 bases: TGTGCCAGCAGTTTAGGACAGACCTACGAGCAGTACTTC.

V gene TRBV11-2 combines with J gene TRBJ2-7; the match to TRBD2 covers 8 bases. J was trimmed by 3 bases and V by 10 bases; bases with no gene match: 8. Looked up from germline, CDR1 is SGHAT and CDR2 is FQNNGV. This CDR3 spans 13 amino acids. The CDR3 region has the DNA TGTGCCATCGGGGGGGGACTGGGCTACGAGCAGTACTTC. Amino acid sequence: CAIGGGLGYEQYF.

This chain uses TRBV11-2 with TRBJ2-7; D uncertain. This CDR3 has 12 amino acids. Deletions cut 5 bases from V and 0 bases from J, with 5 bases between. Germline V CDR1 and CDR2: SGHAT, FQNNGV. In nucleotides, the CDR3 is TGTGCCAGCAGCCTAAGCTCCTACGAGCAGTACTTC. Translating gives CASSLSSYEQYF.

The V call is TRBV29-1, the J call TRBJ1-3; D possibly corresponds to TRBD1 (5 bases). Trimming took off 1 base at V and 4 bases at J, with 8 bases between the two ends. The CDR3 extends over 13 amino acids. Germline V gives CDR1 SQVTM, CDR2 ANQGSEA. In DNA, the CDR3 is TGCAGCGTTGAAGTGGGACTAGGAAACACCATATATTTT. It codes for CSVEVGLGNTIYF.

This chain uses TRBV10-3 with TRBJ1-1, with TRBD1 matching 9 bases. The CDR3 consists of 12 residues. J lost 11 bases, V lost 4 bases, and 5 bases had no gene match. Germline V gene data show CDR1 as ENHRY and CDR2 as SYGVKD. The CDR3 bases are TGTGCCATCAGTGGACAGGGGGGTGAGGCTTTCTTT. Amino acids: CAISGQGGEAFF.

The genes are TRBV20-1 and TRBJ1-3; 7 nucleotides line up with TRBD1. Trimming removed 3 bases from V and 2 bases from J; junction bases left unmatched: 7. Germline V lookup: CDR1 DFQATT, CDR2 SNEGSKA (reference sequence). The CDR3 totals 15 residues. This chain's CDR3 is CSASHGTVPGNTIYF. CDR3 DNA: TGCAGTGCTAGTCACGGGACAGTACCTGGAAACACCATATATTTT.

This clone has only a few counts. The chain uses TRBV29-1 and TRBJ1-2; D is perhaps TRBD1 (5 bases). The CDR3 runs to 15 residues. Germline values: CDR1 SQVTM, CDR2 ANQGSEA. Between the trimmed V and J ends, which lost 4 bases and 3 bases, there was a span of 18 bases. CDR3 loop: CSVVGEGRNYYGYTF. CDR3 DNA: TGCAGCGTTGTAGGAGAGGGGAGGAATTACTATGGCTACACCTTC.

As DNA, the CDR3 is TGTGCCAGCAGTTCCGGGACAGGGGGCATGAACACTGAAGCTTTCTTT. The encoded protein is CASSSGTGGMNTEAFF. The V gene is TRBV28, the J gene TRBJ1-1; 12 nucleotides align to TRBD1. V trimming: 4 bases; J trimming: 0 bases; junction bases outside the gene matches: 3. The CDR3 is made up of 16 amino acids. Germline lookup yields CDR1 MDHEN and CDR2 SYDVKM.

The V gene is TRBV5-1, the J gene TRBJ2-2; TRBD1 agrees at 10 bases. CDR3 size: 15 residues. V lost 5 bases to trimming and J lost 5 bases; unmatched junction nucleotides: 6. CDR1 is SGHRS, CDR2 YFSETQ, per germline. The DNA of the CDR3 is TGCGCCAGCAGGTCCGGGACAGGGGCTACCGGGGAGCTGTTTTTT. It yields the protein CASRSGTGATGELFF.

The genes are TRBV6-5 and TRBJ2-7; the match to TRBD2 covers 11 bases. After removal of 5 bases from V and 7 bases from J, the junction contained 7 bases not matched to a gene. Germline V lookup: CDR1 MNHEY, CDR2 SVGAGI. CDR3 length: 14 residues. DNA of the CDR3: TGTGCCAGCAGTAAACTAGCGGGAGTGTGGGAGCAGTACTTC. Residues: CASSKLAGVWEQYF.

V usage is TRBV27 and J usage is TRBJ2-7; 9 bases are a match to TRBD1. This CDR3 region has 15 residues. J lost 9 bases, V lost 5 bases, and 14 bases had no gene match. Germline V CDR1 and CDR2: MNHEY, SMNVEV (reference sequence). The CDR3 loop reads CASSIVGTGKVRQYF. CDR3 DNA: TGTGCCAGCAGTATCGTCGGGACAGGGAAGGTGCGGCAGTACTTC.

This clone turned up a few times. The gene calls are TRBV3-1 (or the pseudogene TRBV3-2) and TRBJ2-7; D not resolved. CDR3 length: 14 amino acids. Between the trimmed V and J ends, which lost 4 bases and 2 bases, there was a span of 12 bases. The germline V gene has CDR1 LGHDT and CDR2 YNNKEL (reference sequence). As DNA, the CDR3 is TGTGCCAGCAGCCCAATCTTATTAGCCTACGAGCAGTACTTC. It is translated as CASSPILLAYEQYF.

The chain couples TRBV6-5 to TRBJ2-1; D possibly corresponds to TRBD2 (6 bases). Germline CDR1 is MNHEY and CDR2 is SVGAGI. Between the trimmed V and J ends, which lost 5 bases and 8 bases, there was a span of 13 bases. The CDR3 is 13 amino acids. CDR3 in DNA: TGTGCCAGCAGTACGACTAGAGGCTATGAGCAGTTCTTC. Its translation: CASSTTRGYEQFF.